This T cell receptor (beta chain) originates from a study of regulatory T cells in long-lasting Graves disease. Assembly of TCR beta libraries relied on iRepertoire HTBI primers together with Arm-PCR of CDR3 regions. From the multiplex PCR reads, TCRdb called clonotypes with MiXCR, one entry per CDR3 protein. The sample includes 300,000 to 350,000 distinct CDR3 sequences, around 20% of them seen just once. This clonotype was counted only a few times. As to time point: persistent/refractory GD, antithyroid drugs over 5 years with positive TRAb. PBMCs provided the RNA from which the TCR library was made. Trimming stripped 1 base from V and 1 base from J, with 9 bases between. The CDR3 length is 14 residues. The germline CDR1 and CDR2 sequences are DFQATT and SNEGSKA (reference sequence).

The sequenced sample was peripheral blood mononuclear cells (PBMCs), obtained when the disease was refractory, from a patient treated with antithyroid drugs. This TCR derives from a female donor with Graves disease. The V gene is TRBV20-1, the J gene TRBJ2-3; TRBD2 might be the D (5 bases). In DNA, the CDR3 is TGCAGTGCTAGAGGGATGGGAGGCACAGATACGCAGTATTTT. It encodes CSARGMGGTDTQYF.